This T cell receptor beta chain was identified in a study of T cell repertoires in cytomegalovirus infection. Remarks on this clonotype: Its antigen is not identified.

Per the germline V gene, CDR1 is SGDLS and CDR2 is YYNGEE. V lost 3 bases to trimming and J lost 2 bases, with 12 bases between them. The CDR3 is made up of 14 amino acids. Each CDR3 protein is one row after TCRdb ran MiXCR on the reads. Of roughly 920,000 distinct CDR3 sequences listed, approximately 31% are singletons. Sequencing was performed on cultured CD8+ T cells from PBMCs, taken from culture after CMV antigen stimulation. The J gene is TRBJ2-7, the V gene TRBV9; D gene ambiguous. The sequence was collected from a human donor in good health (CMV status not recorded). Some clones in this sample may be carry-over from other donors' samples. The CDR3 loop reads CASSDPDTPYEQYF. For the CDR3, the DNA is TGTGCCAGCAGCGACCCAGACACTCCCTACGAGCAGTACTTC. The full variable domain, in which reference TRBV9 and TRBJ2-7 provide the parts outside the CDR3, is DSGVTQTPKHLITATGQRVTLRCSPRSGDLSVYWYQQSLDQGLQFLIQYYNGEERAKGNILERFSAQQFPDLHSELNLSSLELGDSALYFCASSDPDTPYEQYFGPGTRLTVT.